One sample yielded the 32 T cell receptor beta chains listed below, sequenced in a study of PD-1 blockade in mismatch repair-deficient tumors. As for time point: approximately 9-day in vitro stimulation with candidate neoantigen peptide 3. What these receptors recognize is not known. Profiled with immunoSEQ multiplex PCR; TCRdb holds only in-frame clones, not every one. Seen here are approximately 9,000 clones, around nine tenths observed once, and the top ten hold more than 7.5%. Source: cells cultured in vitro, taken from a patient treated with pembrolizumab. These receptors all stem from an adult with mismatch repair-deficient cancer.

The chain joins TRBV28 to TRBJ1-5, with D possibly being TRBD1 (6 bases). V was shortened by 6 bases and J by 6 bases, with 21 bases between the two germline ends. Per the germline V gene, CDR1 is MDHEN and CDR2 is SYDVKM. This CDR3 region has 16 residues. CDR3 nucleotide sequence: TGTGCCAGCAGCTGGGGAGGGGGGGGCAACGGTCAGCCCCAGCATTTT. Translating gives CASSWGGGGNGQPQHF.

This clone appeared a few times. The chain carries TRBV28 and TRBJ1-1, with D unclear. Germline V gene data show CDR1 as MDHEN and CDR2 as SYDVKM. This CDR3 is built from 17 residues. V was shortened by 1 base and J by 1 base, with 16 bases between the two germline ends. The CDR3 reads CASSLYGWGEPNTEAFF. DNA for the CDR3: TGTGCCAGCAGTTTATATGGGTGGGGAGAGCCGAACACTGAAGCTTTCTTT.

The J gene is TRBJ2-3, the V gene TRBV15; D is ambiguous. V lost 7 bases and J 2 bases, leaving 7 bases between the germline ends. The CDR3 extends over 12 amino acids. From germline, CDR1 is LNHNV and CDR2 YYDKDF (reference sequence). CDR3 in amino acids: CATTLDTDTQYF. DNA of the CDR3: TGTGCCACCACACTTGACACAGATACGCAGTATTTT.

In DNA, the CDR3 is TGTGCCAGCAGTTACCACGGGAGGGCCTACGAGCAGTACTTC. It specifies CASSYHGRAYEQYF. The V gene is TRBV6-6, the J gene TRBJ2-7; the match to TRBD2 covers 8 bases. Germline trimming cut 2 bases from V and 2 bases from J; bases unmatched to any gene: 2. Germline V gene data show CDR1 as MNHNY and CDR2 as SVGAGI (reference sequence). The CDR3 spans 14 residues.

This clone was seen once. This chain links TRBV5-4 with TRBJ2-3; 12 bases fit TRBD1. Germline values: CDR1 SGHNT, CDR2 YYREEE (reference sequence). CDR3 size: 15 residues. Trimming at V came to 4 bases and at J to 5 bases, leaving 5 bases not matched to a gene. DNA of the CDR3: TGTGCCAGCAGCGCCGGGACAGGGGGCAGAGATACGCAGTATTTT. It specifies CASSAGTGGRDTQYF.

The CDR3: CASRPLGRGMSGELFF. The CDR3 region has the DNA TGTGCCAGCCGCCCACTGGGCAGGGGAATGTCCGGGGAGCTGTTTTTT. The chain is built from TRBV11-2 and TRBJ2-2; D perhaps matches TRBD1 (6 bases). CDR3 length: 16 residues. V gave up 8 bases and J gave up 6 bases, with 22 bases separating them. Germline loops: CDR1 SGHAT, CDR2 FQNNGV.

CDR3 sequence (DNA): TGTGCCAGCAGTGACAGGGCAAACATTCAGTACTTC. Translated, it gives CASSDRANIQYF. The chain carries TRBV2 and TRBJ2-4; maybe TRBD1 (5 bases). CDR1 and CDR2 (germline): SNHLY, FYNNEI. The CDR3 runs 12 residues. V lost 3 bases and J 6 bases, leaving 6 bases between the germline ends.

CDR3: CASSPPSGKGTDTQYF. The CDR3, as DNA: TGTGCCAGCAGCCCACCTAGCGGAAAGGGCACAGATACGCAGTATTTT. The chain carries TRBV9 and TRBJ2-3; TRBD2 agrees at 7 bases. The germline CDR1 and CDR2 sequences are SGDLS and YYNGEE. J was trimmed by 1 base and V by 4 bases; bases with no gene match: 9. CDR3 length: 16 amino acids. Looking up the rest from reference TRBV9 and TRBJ2-3 gives the full variable domain: DSGVTQTPKHLITATGQRVTLRCSPRSGDLSVYWYQQSLDQGLQFLIQYYNGEERAKGNILERFSAQQFPDLHSELNLSSLELGDSALYFCASSPPSGKGTDTQYFGPGTRLTVL.

This chain connects TRBV27 to TRBJ2-1, with 12 bases matching TRBD2. The CDR3 is 20 residues long. Germline trimming cut 8 bases from V and 0 bases from J; bases unmatched to any gene: 17. In germline, CDR1 is MNHEY, CDR2 SMNVEV (reference sequence). The CDR3 nucleotides are TGTGCCAGCGGTGGTCTTTTGGGACTAGCGGGCCCGAGCTCCTACAATGAGCAGTTCTTC. Encoded protein: CASGGLLGLAGPSSYNEQFF.

This clone was detected once. The genes are TRBV5-1 and TRBJ2-5, with 8 nucleotides matching TRBD2. Per germline, CDR1 SGHRS and CDR2 YFSETQ. The V segment lost 1 base and the J segment 0 bases; nucleotides outside the gene matches: 2. The CDR3 spans 15 residues. CDR3 in amino acids: CASSLFSGDQETQYF. In nucleotides, the CDR3 is TGCGCCAGCAGCTTGTTTAGCGGGGACCAAGAGACCCAGTACTTC.

This clone was detected once. The rearrangement uses TRBV7-6 and TRBJ2-7, with TRBD1 matching over 8 bases. The junction had 9 bases not matched to a gene; V was cut back by 7 bases and J by 7 bases. The CDR3 spans 13 residues. Germline CDR1 reads SGHVS; CDR2 reads FNYEAQ. CDR3 in DNA: TGTGCCAGCACCGAGACAGGGGCACGGGAGCAGTACTTC. The encoded protein is CASTETGAREQYF.

The table lists this clone with a few counts. The gene calls are TRBV9 and TRBJ1-1; no reliable D call. Germline CDR1 and CDR2: SGDLS and YYNGEE. The CDR3 totals 14 residues. The V and J ends lost 4 bases and 3 bases respectively, with 13 bases between them. CDR3 DNA sequence: TGTGCCAGCAGCTCCCGAGGGCGGGACACTGAAGCTTTCTTT. Protein: CASSSRGRDTEAFF. Supplemented by reference TRBV9 and TRBJ1-1, the full variable domain reads DSGVTQTPKHLITATGQRVTLRCSPRSGDLSVYWYQQSLDQGLQFLIQYYNGEERAKGNILERFSAQQFPDLHSELNLSSLELGDSALYFCASSSRGRDTEAFFGQGTRLTVV.

This chain links TRBV5-4 with TRBJ2-5, with D perhaps being TRBD1 or TRBD2 (7 bases each). CDR3 length equals 16 residues. Germline values: CDR1 SGHNT, CDR2 YYREEE (reference sequence). V was clipped by 0 bases and J by 3 bases, with 15 bases between them. CDR3 region: CASSLVFRGGKETQYF. The DNA of the CDR3 is TGTGCCAGCAGCTTGGTTTTCAGGGGGGGAAAAGAGACCCAGTACTTC.

The rearrangement joins TRBV19 to TRBJ1-3, with D tentatively TRBD1 (5 bases). CDR3 length: 16 residues. The V end lost 7 bases, the J end lost 0 bases, and 16 bases lay between the germline ends. Germline values: CDR1 LNHDA, CDR2 SQIVND (reference sequence). The CDR3 is CASTLSLDSSGNTIYF. The CDR3 coding sequence is TGTGCCAGTACCCTTTCCCTCGACAGCTCTGGAAACACCATATATTTT. The full variable domain, with the rest looked up from reference TRBV19 and TRBJ1-3, is DGGITQSPKYLFRKEGQNVTLSCEQNLNHDAMYWYRQDPGQGLRLIYYSQIVNDFQKGDIAEGYSVSREKKESFPLTVTSAQKNPTAFYLCASTLSLDSSGNTIYFGEGSWLTVV.

This clone showed up just once. The J gene is TRBJ1-4, the V gene TRBV7-2, with TRBD1 identical over 8 bases. V lost 2 bases to trimming and J lost 8 bases; unmatched junction nucleotides: 10. Per germline, CDR1 SGHTA and CDR2 FQGNSA. CDR3 length equals 16 residues. The chain's CDR3 is CASSLHVDRGWEKLFF. In DNA form, the CDR3 reads TGTGCCAGCAGCTTACACGTCGACAGGGGATGGGAAAAACTGTTTTTT.

The chain has TRBV7-6 and TRBJ2-5; D unclear. Between the trimmed V and J ends, which lost 2 bases and 3 bases, there was a span of 7 bases. The length of the CDR3 is 13 residues. CDR1 is SGHVS and CDR2 is FNYEAQ in the germline V gene. CDR3 sequence reads: CASSLWGEETQYF. The CDR3 DNA reads as TGTGCCAGCAGCTTATGGGGTGAAGAGACCCAGTACTTC. Together with reference TRBV7-6 and TRBJ2-5, the CDR3 gives the full variable domain: GAGVSQSPRYKVTKRGQDVALRCDPISGHVSLYWYRQALGQGPEFLTYFNYEAQQDKSGLPNDRFSAERPEGSISTLTIQRTEQRDSAMYRCASSLWGEETQYFGPGTRLLVL.

The chain couples TRBV30 to TRBJ1-2; perhaps TRBD1 as D (5 bases). There are 13 residues in the CDR3. V lost 3 bases and J 8 bases, leaving 16 bases between the germline ends. Per germline, CDR1 GTSNPN and CDR2 SVGIG (reference sequence). CDR3 nucleotides: TGTGCCTGGAGCCAGACAGCCAGCGGCGGCTACACCTTC. As protein: CAWSQTASGGYTF.

V gene TRBV4-2 combines with J gene TRBJ2-7; 11 bases fit TRBD1. The V gene end was trimmed by 2 bases and the J gene end by 5 bases; junction bases not matched to a gene: 14. Germline V CDR1 and CDR2: LGHNA, YNFKEQ. There are 18 residues in the CDR3. The CDR3, as DNA: TGTGCCAGCAGCCAATTCCCCCCCCGATGGACAGGGGGCGACGAGCAGTACTTC. Residues: CASSQFPPRWTGGDEQYF.

V usage is TRBV15 and J usage is TRBJ1-5; the D is unclear. V lost 1 base and J lost 1, with 11 bases in between. Germline assignment: CDR1 LNHNV and CDR2 YYDKDF (reference sequence). This CDR3 spans 16 amino acids. As DNA, the CDR3 is TGTGCCACCAGCAGAGGAATGGGCAGCAGCAATCAGCCCCAGCATTTT. Protein sequence: CATSRGMGSSNQPQHF.

The V gene is TRBV30, the J gene TRBJ1-3, with D possibly TRBD1 on 5 matching bases. The CDR3 spans 16 residues. CDR1 and CDR2 from the germline V gene are GTSNPN and SVGIG (reference sequence). V lost 0 bases, J lost 4 bases, and 16 bases lay in between. CDR3 sequence reads: CAWSVGGGPPGNTIYF. As DNA, the CDR3 is TGTGCCTGGAGTGTAGGTGGGGGTCCCCCGGGAAACACCATATATTTT.

V and J are TRBV19 and TRBJ2-5; 10 bases agree with TRBD1. The CDR3 covers 14 residues. V shed 5 bases and J 5 bases; nucleotides not matched to a gene: 5. Germline V CDR1 and CDR2: LNHDA, SQIVND (reference sequence). CDR3 in amino acids: CASSDRGLAETQYF. The CDR3 nucleotides read TGTGCCAGTAGTGACAGGGGGCTGGCGGAGACCCAGTACTTC.

V usage is TRBV18 and J usage is TRBJ2-5; 12 bases line up with TRBD2. The CDR3 length is 16 residues. The J segment lost 1 base and the V segment lost 6 bases, leaving 6 bases of the junction unmatched. CDR1 is KGHSH and CDR2 is LQKENI in the germline V gene. The CDR3, as DNA: TGTGCCAGCTCTCTAGGACTAGCGGGGCTCCAAGAGACCCAGTACTTC. Protein sequence: CASSLGLAGLQETQYF.

The rearrangement joins TRBV5-6 to TRBJ2-2; D gene unclear. The CDR3 is made up of 18 amino acids. V was cut by 0 bases and J by 0 bases, with 15 bases left in between. Germline-derived CDR1 and CDR2 are SGHDT and YYEEEE. CDR3 residues: CASSLGTQNRPNTGELFF. The CDR3 nucleotides read TGTGCCAGCAGCTTGGGAACACAGAATCGTCCGAACACCGGGGAGCTGTTTTTT. Filled out from reference TRBV5-6 and TRBJ2-2, the complete variable domain reads DAGVTQSPTHLIKTRGQQVTLRCSPKSGHDTVSWYQQALGQGPQFIFQYYEEEERQRGNFPDRFSGHQFPNYSSELNVNALLLGDSALYLCASSLGTQNRPNTGELFFGEGSRLTVL.

The CDR3, as DNA: TGTGCCAGCAGCGTACAGGGGGCATCGGACGAGCAGTACTTC. It codes for CASSVQGASDEQYF. The chain carries TRBV7-9 and TRBJ2-7; 9 bases map to TRBD1. Germline V gene sequence: CDR1 SEHNR, CDR2 FQNEAQ (reference sequence). The ends lost 5 bases at V and 5 bases at J; junction bases unmatched: 7. The length of the CDR3 is 14 residues.

This clone was recorded a few times. The genes are TRBV19 and TRBJ2-7, with a possible D match to TRBD2 (5 bases). The ends were cut back, 7 bases at V and 3 bases at J, with 25 bases in the middle. The CDR3 is 17 residues long. CDR1 and CDR2 (germline): LNHDA, SQIVND (reference sequence). In DNA, the CDR3 is TGTGCCAGTACCCGTACGCCCCGGGGTGGCGGAAGCTACGAGCAGTACTTC. As protein: CASTRTPRGGGSYEQYF.

The rearrangement joins TRBV29-1 to TRBJ2-3; D perhaps matches TRBD1 (6 bases). V lost 3 bases to trimming and J lost 3 bases, with 13 bases between them. Germline CDR1 reads SQVTM; CDR2 reads ANQGSEA. The CDR3 runs 14 residues. CDR3 region: CSVEGAWYTDTQYF. The CDR3, as DNA: TGCAGCGTTGAGGGGGCCTGGTATACAGATACGCAGTATTTT.

CDR3 nucleotides: TGCGCCAGCAGCTGGGGGAGCGGGAACCCTAGCACAGATACGCAGTATTTT. Translating gives CASSWGSGNPSTDTQYF. The V call is TRBV5-1, the J call TRBJ2-3; the match to TRBD2 covers 7 bases. This CDR3 spans 17 amino acids. Germline CDR1 is SGHRS and CDR2 is YFSETQ. Unmatched junction bases numbered 10, after V lost 3 bases and J lost 0 bases. Supplemented by reference TRBV5-1 and TRBJ2-3, the full variable domain reads KAGVTQTPRYLIKTRGQQVTLSCSPISGHRSVSWYQQTPGQGLQFLFEYFSETQRNKGNFPGRFSGRQFSNSRSEMNVSTLELGDSALYLCASSWGSGNPSTDTQYFGPGTRLTVL.

This clone was detected only once. The rearrangement links TRBV4-2 to TRBJ1-4; D gene ambiguous. V shed 4 bases and J shed 0 bases, with 15 bases lying between them. Germline V gives CDR1 LGHNA, CDR2 YNFKEQ. The CDR3 is 17 amino acids. Written as DNA, the CDR3 is TGTGCCAGCAGCCCAGTTTCCGGGGAAGCAACTAATGAAAAACTGTTTTTT. Amino acid sequence: CASSPVSGEATNEKLFF.

V gene TRBV9 combines with J gene TRBJ2-7, with 10 bases that match TRBD1. This CDR3 comprises 16 residues. J lost 5 bases, V lost 3 bases, and 11 bases had no gene match. Germline CDR1 reads SGDLS; CDR2 reads YYNGEE. In nucleotides, the CDR3 is TGTGCCAGCAGCGGTCCCGACAGGGGGCGAATTAACGAGCAGTACTTC. This codes for CASSGPDRGRINEQYF.

The chain has TRBV7-2 and TRBJ2-3, with D hard to call. Looked up from germline, CDR1 is SGHTA and CDR2 is FQGNSA. This CDR3 is built from 13 residues. V lost 0 bases and J lost 0, with 1 base in between. CDR3 nucleotide sequence: TGTGCCAGCAGCTTAGCCAGCACAGATACGCAGTATTTT. It encodes CASSLASTDTQYF.

This chain joins TRBV5-1 and TRBJ2-1; D is unresolved. Trimming left V 3 bases short and J 6 bases short, with 10 bases between. The CDR3 totals 13 residues. From germline, CDR1 is SGHRS and CDR2 YFSETQ. The CDR3 reads CASSSGRANEQFF. DNA for the CDR3: TGCGCCAGCAGCTCCGGACGCGCCAATGAGCAGTTCTTC.

V usage is TRBV7-2 and J usage is TRBJ2-3; D not certain. The CDR3 runs 13 residues. Trimming pared 3 bases from V and 1 base from J, leaving 5 bases between. Germline V gene data show CDR1 as SGHTA and CDR2 as FQGNSA. The CDR3 protein is CASSFGGTDTQYF. CDR3 nucleotide sequence: TGTGCCAGCAGCTTTGGGGGCACAGATACGCAGTATTTT. The full variable domain, with the rest looked up from reference TRBV7-2 and TRBJ2-3, is GAGVSQSPSNKVTEKGKDVELRCDPISGHTALYWYRQSLGQGLEFLIYFQGNSAPDKSGLPSDRFSAERTGGSVSTLTIQRTQQEDSAVYLCASSFGGTDTQYFGPGTRLTVL.